This T cell receptor beta chain came from a study of blood T cell repertoires in COVID-19. Authors' data handling: By means of reference gene primer amplification, nucleated cell counts were estimated. Measured with immunoSEQ multiplex PCR; TCRdb has only the in-frame clones, and not every one. That table supplies the V and J calls and clone size; D and trimming were determined from the DNA. The sample contains about 85,000 clones, around 93% of which appear only once. The CDR3 contains 12 residues. Germline CDR1 and CDR2: DFQATT and SNEGSKA (reference sequence). V was cut by 3 bases and J by 1 base, with 6 bases left in between.

The chain couples TRBV20-1 to TRBJ1-1; D remains unclear. Sequenced sample: peripheral blood. The TCR originated in a human donor with active COVID-19. The donor label of this sample is uncertain. The CDR3 DNA reads as TGCAGTGCTAGTATGAGGAACACTGAAGCTTTCTTT. Residues: CSASMRNTEAFF.